A single sample is the source of the 10 T cell receptor beta chains below, sequenced in a study of shared clonotypes between healthy human individuals (dated by TCRdb to the early 2020s). Libraries were built with the immunoSEQ multiplex PCR assay. In its TCRdb copy, this immuneACCESS table keeps in-frame sequences only and misses some clones. Where compared with another copy, unresolved V genes explain less than half of these, and the others have no known cause. The sample profile shows about 1 million clones; about 75% of them were found once. The ten largest clones add up to roughly 1.5% of the sample. Sequences were obtained from memory CD4+ T cells sorted from blood. The sample's cell subset or site, from its label and the paper: CD45RA-negative fraction. The source of these receptors is a man between 18 and 35 years old in good health.

The chain couples TRBV4-3 to TRBJ2-7; 7 bases match TRBD2. The trim removed 0 bases at V and 4 bases at J, leaving 9 bases unmatched. From germline, CDR1 is LGHNA and CDR2 YSLEER. The length of the CDR3 is 16 residues. CDR3 nucleotides: TGCGCCAGCAGCCAAGATGCGGGGGAGTTTGGGTACGAGCAGTACTTC. It codes for CASSQDAGEFGYEQYF.

This clone was detected many times. The chain employs TRBV30 and TRBJ1-1; the D gene is possibly TRBD1 (6 bases). This CDR3 is built from 15 residues. Trimming cost V 0 bases and J 5 bases, with 16 bases left between them. Per germline, CDR1 GTSNPN and CDR2 SVGIG (reference sequence). The CDR3 protein is CAWSVGKGGLTEAFF. In DNA, the CDR3 is TGTGCCTGGAGTGTAGGGAAAGGGGGGCTGACTGAAGCTTTCTTT.

This clone showed up just once. V usage is TRBV10-3 and J usage is TRBJ2-4, with 7 bases that match TRBD2. V lost 0 bases to trimming and J lost 0 bases; unmatched junction nucleotides: 5. CDR1 and CDR2 (germline): ENHRY, SYGVKD. The CDR3 has 17 residues. CDR3 nucleotide sequence: TGTGCCATCAGTGAGTCGACTAGCATCGTAGCCAAAAACATTCAGTACTTC. Its protein product is CAISESTSIVAKNIQYF.

This clone was seen only a few times. Other DNA sequences of this sample code for an identical CDR3. The rearrangement joins TRBV7-2 to TRBJ1-2; D call uncertain. The CDR3 covers 13 residues. The germline V gene encodes CDR1 SGHTA and CDR2 FQGNSA. The V end was cut by 1 base, the J end by 8 bases, with 11 bases between. Here the CDR3 reads CASSLGGVEGYTF. Written as DNA, the CDR3 is TGTGCCAGCAGCTTAGGGGGAGTAGAGGGCTACACCTTC.

This rearrangement joins TRBV25-1 to TRBJ1-4; D remains ambiguous. The CDR3 contains 15 residues. Per the germline V gene, CDR1 is MGHDK and CDR2 is SYGVNS. The ends were cut back, 4 bases at V and 3 bases at J, with 12 bases in the middle. The CDR3 DNA follows: TGTGCCAGCAGTGGAAACGACGCGGCTAATGAAAAACTGTTTTTT. Its translation: CASSGNDAANEKLFF.

The chain uses TRBV29-1 and TRBJ1-2; D is uncertain. The CDR3 is 14 amino acids. Germline loops: CDR1 SQVTM, CDR2 ANQGSEA. V gave up 3 bases and J gave up 1 base, with 12 bases separating them. CDR3 sequence (DNA): TGCAGCGTTGAGGACCGAGTCATTAACTATGGCTACACCTTC. Translation: CSVEDRVINYGYTF.

This chain uses TRBV5-1 with TRBJ1-2; D unresolved. V shed 0 bases and J shed 8 bases, with 8 bases lying between them. The CDR3 runs to 12 residues. The germline V gene encodes CDR1 SGHRS and CDR2 YFSETQ. The CDR3 loop reads CASSLGVGGYTF. The CDR3 coding sequence is TGCGCCAGCAGCTTGGGTGTAGGGGGCTACACCTTC.

This chain connects TRBV6-1 to TRBJ1-5, with 9 nucleotides matching TRBD1. The trim removed 2 bases at V and 4 bases at J, leaving 12 bases unmatched. The germline V gene encodes CDR1 MNHNS and CDR2 SASEGT. This CDR3 region has 18 residues. CDR3 residues: CASSEKAGTGTRNQPQHF. The CDR3 nucleotides read TGTGCCAGCAGTGAAAAGGCCGGGACAGGGACTAGGAATCAGCCCCAGCATTTT.

V gene TRBV7-8 combines with J gene TRBJ2-5, with 7 nucleotides matching TRBD2. V was clipped by 7 bases and J by 3 bases; unmatched bases: 8. Per germline, CDR1 SGHVS and CDR2 FQNEAQ. The length of the CDR3 is 14 residues. The DNA for the CDR3 is TGTGCCAGCACCCCGGGGACTACCAAAGAGACCCAGTACTTC. Its protein product is CASTPGTTKETQYF.

The chain couples TRBV5-1 to TRBJ2-2, with 8 positions matching TRBD1. Unmatched junction bases numbered 2, after V lost 9 bases and J lost 1 base. CDR1 is SGHRS and CDR2 is YFSETQ in the germline V gene. This CDR3 has 13 amino acids. CDR3 bases: TGCGCCACCGGACAGGGGAACACCGGGGAGCTGTTTTTT. Translating gives CATGQGNTGELFF. The full variable domain, rest sourced from reference TRBV5-1 and TRBJ2-2, is KAGVTQTPRYLIKTRGQQVTLSCSPISGHRSVSWYQQTPGQGLQFLFEYFSETQRNKGNFPGRFSGRQFSNSRSEMNVSTLELGDSALYLCATGQGNTGELFFGEGSRLTVL.